These T cell receptor beta chains were read from a single sample in a study of CXCR3-negative and CXCR3-positive naive CD8 T cells. TCRdb re-called the 5' RACE reads, yielding one record per CDR3 amino acid sequence without DNA. This sample's clone table lists about 50,000 distinct CDR3 sequences. Material for sequencing was naive CXCR3+ CD8+ T cells from blood. The receptor source for this set is a human donor in good health. Some clones in this sample may be carry-over from other donors' samples. CDR3s include the opening cysteine and the closing phenylalanine or tryptophan.

CDR3 length	V gene	J gene	CDR3 protein
15	TRBV6-4	TRBJ2-2	CASSELAGSTGELFF
16	TRBV2	TRBJ2-5	CASSEWLAGEQETQYF
11	TRBV29-1	TRBJ2-5	CSVHAPETQYF
13	TRBV7-7	TRBJ2-1	CASSRIENNEQFF
12	TRBV14	TRBJ1-2	CASSQGFYGYTF
13	TRBV6-1	TRBJ2-5	CASSEIGRETQYF
14	TRBV14	TRBJ2-7	CASSQEGQVYEQYF
13	TRBV12-3/TRBV12-4	TRBJ2-7	CASSTEGAGEQYF
17	TRBV7-2	TRBJ2-7	CASSPTPGPTPSYEQYF
14	TRBV27	TRBJ2-7	CASRTSGRAYEQYF
16	TRBV2	TRBJ2-1	CASSVWAGSSYNEQFF
17	TRBV2	TRBJ2-3	CASLTLRTGDGTDTQYF
11	TRBV13	TRBJ1-4	CASSFNEKLFF
12	TRBV2	TRBJ1-1	CASVGGNTEAFF
12	TRBV6-2/TRBV6-3	TRBJ1-1	CASSYSDTEAFF
11	TRBV29-1	TRBJ2-3	CSVRRPDTQYF
14	TRBV29-1	TRBJ1-2	CSVVGQAGVNGYTF